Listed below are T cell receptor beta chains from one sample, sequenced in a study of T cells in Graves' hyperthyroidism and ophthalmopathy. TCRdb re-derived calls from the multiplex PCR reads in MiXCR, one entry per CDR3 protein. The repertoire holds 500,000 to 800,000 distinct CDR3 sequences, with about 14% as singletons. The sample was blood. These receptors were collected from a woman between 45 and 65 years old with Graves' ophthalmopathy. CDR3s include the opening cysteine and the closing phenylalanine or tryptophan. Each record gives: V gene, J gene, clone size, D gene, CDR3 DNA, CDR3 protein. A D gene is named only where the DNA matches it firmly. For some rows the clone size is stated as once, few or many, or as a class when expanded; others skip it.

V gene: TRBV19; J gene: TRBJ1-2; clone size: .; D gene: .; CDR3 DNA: TGTGCCAGTAGTCCCCCGACAGCTCGGAATGGCTACACCTTC; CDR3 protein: CASSPPTARNGYTF
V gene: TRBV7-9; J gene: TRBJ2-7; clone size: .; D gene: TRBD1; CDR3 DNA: TGTGCCAGCAGCGGCACAGGGGTGGAGCAGTACTTC; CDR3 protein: CASSGTGVEQYF
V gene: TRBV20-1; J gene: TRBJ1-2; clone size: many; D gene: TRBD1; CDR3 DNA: TGCAGTGCTTCAAACCCCGGGACAGCTAACTATGGCTACACCTTC; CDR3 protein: CSASNPGTANYGYTF
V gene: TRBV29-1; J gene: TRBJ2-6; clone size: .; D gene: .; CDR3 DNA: TGCAGCGTTACAGGGTCTGGGGCCAACGTCCTGACTTTC; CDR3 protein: CSVTGSGANVLTF
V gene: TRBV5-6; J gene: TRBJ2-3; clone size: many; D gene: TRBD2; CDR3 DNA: TGTGCCAGCAGCTTGTCACTAGCGGGAAGCACAGATACGCAGTATTTT; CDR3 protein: CASSLSLAGSTDTQYF
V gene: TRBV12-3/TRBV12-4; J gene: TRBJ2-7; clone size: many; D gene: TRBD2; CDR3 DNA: TGTGCCAGCAGTTCGCCGGGGGGGCGGCCGACCTACGAGCAGTACTTC; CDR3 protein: CASSSPGGRPTYEQYF
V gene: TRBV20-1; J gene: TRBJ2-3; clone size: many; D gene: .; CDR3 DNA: TGCAGTGCTTCGATCACAGATACGCAGTATTTT; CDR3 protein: CSASITDTQYF
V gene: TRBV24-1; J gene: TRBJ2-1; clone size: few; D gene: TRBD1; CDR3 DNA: TGTGCCACCAGTGATCCAGGGGGCCGGTCCTACAATGAGCAGTTCTTC; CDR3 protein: CATSDPGGRSYNEQFF
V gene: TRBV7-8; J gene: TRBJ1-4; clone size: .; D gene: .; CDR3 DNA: TGTGCCAGCAGCTTAGTAAGCGAAAAACTGTTTTTT; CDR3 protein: CASSLVSEKLFF
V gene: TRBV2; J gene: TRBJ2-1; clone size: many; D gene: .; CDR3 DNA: TGTGCCAGCAGTGAAGCAATGGTAGATTACAATGAGCAGTTCTTC; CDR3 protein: CASSEAMVDYNEQFF
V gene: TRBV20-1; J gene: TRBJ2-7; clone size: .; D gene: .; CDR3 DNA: TGCAGTGCTAGCACAGGTTTCGGGGAGCAGTACTTC; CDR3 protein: CSASTGFGEQYF
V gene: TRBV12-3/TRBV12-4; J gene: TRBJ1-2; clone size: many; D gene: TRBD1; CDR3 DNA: TGTGCCAGCAGTTCGCGGACAGGGGGTAATGGCTACACCTTC; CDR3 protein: CASSSRTGGNGYTF
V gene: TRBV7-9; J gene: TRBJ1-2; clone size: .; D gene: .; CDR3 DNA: TGTGCCAGCAGCCCGGACAATTTTAGGGATGGCTACACCTTC; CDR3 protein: CASSPDNFRDGYTF
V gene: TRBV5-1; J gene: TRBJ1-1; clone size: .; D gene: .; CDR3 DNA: TGCGCCAGCAGCCAACCAGGGATGGGCACTGAAGCTTTCTTT; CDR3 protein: CASSQPGMGTEAFF
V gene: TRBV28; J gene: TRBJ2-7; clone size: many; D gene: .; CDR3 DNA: TGTGCCAGCAGTGAATGGACACTCGGAGGGTACGAGCAGTACTTC; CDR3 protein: CASSEWTLGGYEQYF
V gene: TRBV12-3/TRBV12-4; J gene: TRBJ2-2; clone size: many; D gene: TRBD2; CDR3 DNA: TGTGCCAGCAGTACCCTCCTAGCGGGAGTTTTACGGGACGGGGAGCTGTTTTTT; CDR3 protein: CASSTLLAGVLRDGELFF
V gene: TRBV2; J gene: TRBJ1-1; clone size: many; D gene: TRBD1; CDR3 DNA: TGTGCCAGCAGGGCGACAGGGGGAACTGAAGCTTTCTTT; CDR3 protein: CASRATGGTEAFF
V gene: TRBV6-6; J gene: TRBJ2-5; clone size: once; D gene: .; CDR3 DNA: TGTGCCAGCAGTTACTCGCTACTCCAAGAGACCCAGTACTTC; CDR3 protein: CASSYSLLQETQYF
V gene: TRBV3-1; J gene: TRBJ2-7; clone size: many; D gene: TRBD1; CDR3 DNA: TGTGCCAGCAGCCAAGTAGGACAGGGAAGATCCTACGAGCAGTACTTC; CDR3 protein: CASSQVGQGRSYEQYF
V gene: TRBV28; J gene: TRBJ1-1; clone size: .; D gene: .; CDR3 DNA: TGTGCCAGCAGTCCACCGGGGGGGTTTAGGAACACTGAAGCTTTCTTT; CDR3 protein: CASSPPGGFRNTEAFF
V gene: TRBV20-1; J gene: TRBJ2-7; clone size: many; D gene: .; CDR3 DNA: TGCAGTGCTAGAGAAGCTACAGGGAATATCTACGAGCAGTACTTC; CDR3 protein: CSAREATGNIYEQYF
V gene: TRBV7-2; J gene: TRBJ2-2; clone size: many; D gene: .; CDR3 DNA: TGTGCCAGCAGCTTACATCCAACCGGGACCGGGGAGCTGTTTTTT; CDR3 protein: CASSLHPTGTGELFF